The TCR beta chain under discussion was sequenced for a study of response to subunit inactivated influenza vaccine. Overall study findings and caveats: The study's authors posited that every seasonal influenza vaccination enlists few new T cells.

To note about this clonotype: Its specificity is unknown.

TCRdb passed the RT-PCR reads through MiXCR, listing each CDR3 protein once. The sample yields more than 700,000 distinct CDR3 sequences, about 20% seen once. The CDR3 sequence is 12 residues long. Trimming cost V 5 bases and J 4 bases, with 6 bases left between them. Looked up from germline, CDR1 is MNHEY and CDR2 is SMNVEV (reference sequence). The V gene is TRBV27, the J gene TRBJ1-5; no firm D call. Source: PBMCs from blood, taken 5 days after vaccination. The sequence derives from a man over 45 who received an inactivated influenza vaccine. The CDR3 nucleotides read TGTGCCAGCAGTCAACCGAATCAGCCCCAGCATTTT. This translates into CASSQPNQPQHF.